Described below is a single TCR beta chain sequence and its context. With 4 bases removed from V and 5 bases from J, the gap between germline ends came to 11 bases. This CDR3 is 14 amino acids long. From germline, CDR1 is MNHEY and CDR2 SVGAGI. This specimen comes from a study of neoadjuvant anti-PD-1 for oral cavity cancer. The table came from immunoSEQ multiplex PCR; TCRdb's copy has only in-frame clones and leaves some out. This sample yields 75,000 to 100,000 clones, of which roughly 80% are seen a single time; over 2.5% belongs to the top ten. The sample in question was PBMCs, obtained before nivolumab (anti-PD-1) treatment. This receptor was taken from a person between 40 and 85 years old with oral cavity squamous cell carcinoma. The chain joins TRBV6-5 to TRBJ2-2; D is undetermined. CDR3 coding DNA: TGTGCCAGCAGTTCCTTGATCGGGACCGGGGAGCTGTTTTTT. Protein: CASSSLIGTGELFF.